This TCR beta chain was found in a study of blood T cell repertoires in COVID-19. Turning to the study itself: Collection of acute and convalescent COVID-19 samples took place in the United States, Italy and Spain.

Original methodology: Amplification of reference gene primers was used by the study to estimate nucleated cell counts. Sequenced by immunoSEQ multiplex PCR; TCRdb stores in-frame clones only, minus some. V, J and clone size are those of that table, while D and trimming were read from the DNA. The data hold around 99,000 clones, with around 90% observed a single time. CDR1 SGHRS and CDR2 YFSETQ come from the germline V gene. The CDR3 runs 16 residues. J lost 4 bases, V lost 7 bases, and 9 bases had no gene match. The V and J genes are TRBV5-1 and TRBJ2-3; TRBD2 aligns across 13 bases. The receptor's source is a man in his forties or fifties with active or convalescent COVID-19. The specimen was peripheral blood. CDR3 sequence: CASGLLAGGLPDTQYF. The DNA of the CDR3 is TGCGCCAGCGGATTACTAGCGGGAGGGCTGCCAGATACGCAGTATTTT.